A selection of T cell receptor beta chains follows, all from one sample in a study of T cell repertoires in aging, cancer and after chemotherapy. TCRdb re-derived calls from the multiplex PCR reads in MiXCR, one entry per CDR3 protein. The data show some 2,100 distinct CDR3 sequences, with around 32% seen just once and roughly a tenth held by the top ten. Sequencing was performed on blood. The receptors come from a human donor with a solid tumor. The CDR3 runs from the conserved cysteine through the conserved F or W. D genes are given only for firm matches. The listing skips clone size in some rows; elsewhere it reads once, few, many or a size class.

j_call clone_size v_call d_call cdr3_aa cdr3_nt
TRBJ1-3 few TRBV6-1 . CASSENTGNTIYF TGTGCCAGCAGTGAAAACACTGGAAACACCATATATTTT
TRBJ1-2 . TRBV4-1 . CASSLGTVGGYTF TGCGCCAGCAGCCTCGGGACTGTCGGTGGCTACACCTTC
TRBJ2-7 . TRBV20-1 TRBD2 CSAREGEGFYEQYF TGCAGTGCTAGAGAGGGGGAGGGGTTTTACGAGCAGTACTTC
TRBJ2-5 few TRBV7-2 . CASSFAETQYF TGTGCCAGCAGCTTTGCGGAGACCCAGTACTTC
TRBJ1-5 . TRBV15 TRBD1 CATSRDSSGGGQPQHF TGTGCCACCAGCAGAGATTCATCAGGGGGCGGACAGCCCCAGCATTTT
TRBJ2-1 large TRBV20-1 . CSARDRAEPSYNEQFF TGCAGTGCTAGAGATAGGGCGGAGCCCTCCTACAATGAGCAGTTCTTC
TRBJ2-3 . TRBV4-1 TRBD2 CASSQEGTGGGGDTQYF TGCGCCAGCAGCCAAGAGGGGACCGGCGGGGGAGGCGATACGCAGTATTTT
TRBJ2-4 . TRBV7-9 . CVSSLAGTQNIQYF TGTGTCAGCAGCTTGGCCGGGACCCAAAACATTCAGTACTTC
TRBJ1-2 . TRBV6-1 . CASSAGGTRYGYTF TGTGCCAGCAGTGCGGGGGGGACGAGATATGGCTACACCTTC
TRBJ1-6 few TRBV20-1 . CSARVFDNSYNSPLHF TGCAGTGCTAGAGTGTTTGACAACTCCTATAATTCACCCCTCCACTTT
TRBJ2-3 . TRBV12-3/TRBV12-4 . CASSFERGTDTQYF TGTGCCAGCAGTTTTGAACGAGGCACAGATACGCAGTATTTT
TRBJ1-5 few TRBV20-1 . CSARNSNQPQHF TGCAGTGCTAGGAATAGCAATCAGCCCCAGCATTTT
TRBJ2-7 . TRBV5-6 . CASSLPGPPYEQYF TGTGCCAGCAGCTTGCCGGGACCACCCTACGAGCAGTACTTC
TRBJ2-1 large TRBV7-2 . CASSLGSSASSYNEQFF TGTGCCAGCAGCTTAGGTTCTAGCGCGAGCTCCTACAATGAGCAGTTCTTC
TRBJ1-3 large TRBV19 . CASSTPGGERNTIYF TGTGCCAGTAGTACCCCGGGGGGTGAAAGAAACACCATATATTTT
TRBJ1-2 . TRBV5-1 . CASSLEFNYGYTF TGCGCCAGCAGCTTGGAATTTAACTATGGCTACACCTTC
TRBJ2-5 . TRBV15 TRBD2 CATSRLAGETQYF TGTGCCACCAGCCGACTAGCGGGAGAGACCCAGTACTTC
TRBJ2-7 large TRBV29-1 . CSVEVFGRYEQYF TGCAGCGTTGAAGTGTTCGGTCGTTACGAGCAGTACTTC
TRBJ1-2 once TRBV4-3 TRBD1 CASSRQTGDYGYTF TGCGCCAGCAGCCGCCAGACAGGGGACTATGGCTACACCTTC
TRBJ2-1 . TRBV4-2 TRBD2 CASSQDPPPGLADEQFF TGTGCCAGCAGCCAAGATCCCCCCCCGGGACTAGCGGATGAGCAGTTCTTC
TRBJ1-6 few TRBV6-1 . CASRDVGNSPLHF TGTGCCAGCAGGGACGTCGGTAATTCACCCCTCCACTTT
TRBJ2-1 few TRBV5-4 TRBD1 CASSPRTGWDEQFF TGTGCCAGCAGCCCGCGGACAGGTTGGGATGAGCAGTTCTTC
TRBJ1-1 . TRBV27 . CASSLRMANTEAFF TGTGCCAGCAGTTTACGGATGGCGAACACTGAAGCTTTCTTT
TRBJ2-7 . TRBV7-2 . CASIPGGYGYEQYF TGTGCCAGCATCCCAGGGGGGTACGGGTACGAGCAGTACTTC
TRBJ2-7 medium-sized TRBV29-1 . CSVRMWGSYEQYF TGCAGCGTTCGAATGTGGGGTAGCTACGAGCAGTACTTC
TRBJ2-7 . TRBV12-3/TRBV12-4 . CASRGGQISSYEQYF TGTGCCAGCAGGGGGGGTCAAATCTCCTCCTACGAGCAGTACTTC
TRBJ2-2 few TRBV5-4 . CASSLGTKNTGELFF TGTGCCAGCAGCTTGGGTACCAAGAACACCGGGGAGCTGTTTTTT
TRBJ2-3 large TRBV29-1 TRBD2 CSVEDSSGVVNTQYF TGCAGCGTTGAAGACTCTAGCGGGGTGGTGAATACGCAGTATTTT
TRBJ2-4 . TRBV27 . CASSLFQGPLAKNIQYF TGTGCCAGCAGTTTATTTCAGGGTCCCCTAGCCAAAAACATTCAGTACTTC
TRBJ1-5 . TRBV27 . CASSTDGTYSNQPQHF TGTGCCAGCAGTACCGACGGGACATATAGCAATCAGCCCCAGCATTTT
TRBJ2-3 few TRBV7-2 TRBD2 CAITSGGWTDTQYF TGTGCCATTACTAGCGGGGGGTGGACAGATACGCAGTATTTT
TRBJ1-1 . TRBV5-6 TRBD1 CASSVGTATEAFF TGCGCCAGCAGCGTGGGGACAGCGACTGAAGCTTTCTTT
TRBJ1-1 few TRBV6-5 TRBD1 CASSPRTGGGAEAFF TGTGCCAGCAGTCCTCGGACAGGGGGGGGGGCTGAAGCTTTCTTT
TRBJ1-5 . TRBV7-2 TRBD1 CASTVRQGSQPQHF TGTGCCAGCACCGTCAGACAGGGAAGTCAGCCCCAGCATTTT
TRBJ2-5 large TRBV7-2 . CASSLAGVRETQYF TGTGCCAGCAGCTTAGCGGGGGTCCGGGAGACCCAGTACTTC
TRBJ1-1 once TRBV5-4 . CASSLGPGGMNTEAFF TGTGCCAGCAGCTTGGGGCCGGGTGGGATGAACACTGAAGCTTTCTTT
TRBJ2-7 large TRBV18 . CASSPLRDLNYEQYF TGTGCCAGCTCACCCCTCCGGGACCTAAACTACGAGCAGTACTTC
TRBJ1-5 . TRBV19 . CASSQEIGMPQHF TGCGCCAGCAGCCAAGAAATCGGAATGCCCCAGCATTTT
TRBJ2-7 few TRBV7-2 TRBD2 CASSLGGTFWDF TGTGCCAGCAGCCTCGGGGGGACCTTCTGGGACTTC